The text below deals with one TCR beta chain. This clonotype has at least ten counts. Its recognized antigen is unknown. Within one base of it there is no much larger clone, and no base qualities were kept. Ophthalmopathy patients had moderately to severely active disease, with a Clinical Activity Score of 3 or more, a NOSPECS grade of 4 or more, and a disease duration of less than 3 months. Exclusion was applied to patients with uncontrolled infections, other autoimmune diseases, pregnancy or lactation. Clinical symptoms, serum thyroxine and TRAb, thyroid ultrasound, and orbital computed tomography formed the basis for the diagnoses. PBMCs were isolated from about 10 ml of fresh peripheral blood by Ficoll-Paque density gradient centrifugation. Trizol reagent was used to extract total RNA, and RNA quality was then checked on an Agilent 2100 Bioanalyzer. The TCR beta CDR3 regions were amplified from the RNA transcripts. A first-round RT-PCR of the TCR CDR3 used the HTBI primer set with the Qiagen OneStep RT-PCR kit. The libraries were constructed in a second round of multiplex PCR and then size-selected and purified. Libraries were sequenced paired-end with 100 bp reads on an Illumina HiSeq2000. As for the authors' bioinformatics: SOAPnuke was used to process the raw data, with reads discarded if the reads contained adapters or uncalled bases, had a mean Phred below 15, or lacked an exact constant-primer or identifier match. COPE v1.2.5 was used to merge the high-quality paired reads, and each unique nucleotide sequence was defined as a clonotype. MiTCR v1.1 was used to align clonotypes to the IMGT TRBV, TRBD and TRBJ reference segments. The analysis was restricted to V-J combinations with a frequency above 0.0001, which together covered just over 98% of the repertoires. The TCS score was defined as the ratio of F50 (clonal expansion) to E x V (chaos), calculated using BLOSUM62-based TCRdist between CDR3 peptides within each V-J. Welch's t-statistics and random forest reduced roughly 540 V-J features to under 15, which were used in a naive Bayes classifier (R e1071). The public sequencing data were trimmed at Q25 with fastp and processed into clonotypes with MiXCR by TCRdb, which kept only in-frame beta chains. Entries that share a CDR3 protein sequence are merged under the most common genes and DNA. The V and J calls, along with clone size, are taken from TCRdb and not from the paper's own processing. Within this sample are around 270,000 distinct CDR3 sequences, with roughly 19% of them counted one time only. Jointly, the top ten make up just under 40% of the sample.

These data originate in a study of T cells in Graves' hyperthyroidism and ophthalmopathy (dated by TCRdb to between 2018 and 2021). Describing the broader study: Peripheral blood was sampled at the time of initial diagnosis, prior to any treatment. TCR V-J signatures able to tell the groups apart were searched for in a discovery cohort of 90 to 100 patients, of whom around 43 had Graves' ophthalmopathy and some 60 had stable Graves' hyperthyroidism. Prospective prediction of ophthalmopathy was tested in an independent validation cohort consisting of 18 hyperthyroidism patients and approximately 16 patients who later progressed to ophthalmopathy. The approximately 98 discovery patients were randomly divided into training and test sets at a 7:3 ratio. The study also compared thyroid tissue and blood T-cell repertoires from 5 to 7 Graves' hyperthyroidism patients. Once sampling was done, hyperthyroidism patients were given methimazole at a starting dose of 30 mg daily, whereas ophthalmopathy patients were given high-dose intravenous methylprednisolone. The paper reports TCR Vbeta CDR3 sequencing of some 140 peripheral blood samples: approximately 43 ophthalmopathy, approximately 74 hyperthyroidism and 17 progressor patients.

According to the germline V gene (reference sequence), CDR1 reads SGHKS and CDR2 reads YYEKEE. The CDR3, cysteine through phenylalanine, is 13 amino acids long. The read is trimmed to its CDR3 DNA, 39 bases read in frame from base 1. V gives up 6 bases and J gives up 3 bases, and the segment between their germline ends measures 13 bases. Broader findings and caveats from the paper: Ophthalmopathy was separated from stable hyperthyroidism by a 13 V-J signature model, with roughly 88% sensitivity and about 81% specificity obtained in cross-validation and 80%/75% obtained in testing. During validation, the model predicted progression to ophthalmopathy a median of about 6.3 months ahead of onset, with almost 71% sensitivity and around 73% specificity. No statistical method was used to set the sample size in advance, and investigators knew the group allocation. Most expanded thyroid clonotypes (frequency above 0.001) were also found in blood, which suggests that blood repertoires may mirror thyroid immune responses.

The source is a man aged 45-65 years with Graves' ophthalmopathy. Material: blood. The rearrangement combines TRBV5-5 with TRBJ2-7, with a tentative D gene TRBD2 over 6 matching bases. The sequenced DNA: TGTGCCAGCACACCGGGACTCCTCTACGAGCAGTACTTC. It translates as CASTPGLLYEQYF.